This TCR beta chain was captured in a study of blood T cells in healthy people across ages. In this sample, this clonotype turned up many times. A second PCR, run for about 6 to 11 cycles, used a sample-barcoded 5' primer plus a J-beta primer mix. TCRdb re-derived calls from the 5' RACE reads in MiXCR, one entry per CDR3 protein. The sample comprises 1.8 million or so distinct CDR3 sequences, approximately 39% of which are singletons, and 23% rests with the top ten. The TCR sequence derives from a human donor in good health. The sample comprised blood.

This chain's CDR3 is CASSQEYLEGFGEQYF. In DNA, the CDR3 is TGCGCCAGCAGCCAAGAATATTTGGAAGGGTTCGGAGAGCAGTACTTC. The V gene is TRBV4-3, the J gene TRBJ2-5, with D unclear. CDR1 and CDR2 (germline): LGHNA, YSLEER. The germline V and J ends were trimmed by 0 bases and 11 bases, with 22 bases remaining between them. The CDR3 is 16 amino acids.